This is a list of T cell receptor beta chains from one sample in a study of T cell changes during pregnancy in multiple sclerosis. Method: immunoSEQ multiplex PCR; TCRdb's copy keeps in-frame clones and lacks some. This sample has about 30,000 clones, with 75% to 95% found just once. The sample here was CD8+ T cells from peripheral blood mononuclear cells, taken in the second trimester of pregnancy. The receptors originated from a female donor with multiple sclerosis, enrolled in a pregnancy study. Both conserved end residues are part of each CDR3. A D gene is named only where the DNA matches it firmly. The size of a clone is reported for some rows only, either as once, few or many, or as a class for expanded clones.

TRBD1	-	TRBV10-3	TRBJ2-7	TGTGCCATCAGTGAGTCGATAGACAGGGACGAGCAGTACTTC	CAISESIDRDEQYF
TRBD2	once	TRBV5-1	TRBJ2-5	TGCGCCAGCAGCTGGGGGGGAGGGCAAGAGACCCAGTACTTC	CASSWGGGQETQYF
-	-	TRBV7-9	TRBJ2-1	TGTGCCAGCAGCCGTTCCCTCAATGAGCAGTTCTTC	CASSRSLNEQFF
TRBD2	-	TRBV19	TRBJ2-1	TGTGCCAGTAGTGGGGGGGAGGAAGTCTCCTACAATGAGCAGTTCTTC	CASSGGEEVSYNEQFF
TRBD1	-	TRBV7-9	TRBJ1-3	TGTGCCAGCAGCTCAGGACAGGGGACTGGAAACACCATATATTTT	CASSSGQGTGNTIYF
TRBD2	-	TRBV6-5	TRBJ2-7	TGTGCCAGCAGTCCCTCAGGGACTAGTGTCGAGCAGTACTTC	CASSPSGTSVEQYF
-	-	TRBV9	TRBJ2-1	TGTGCCAGCAGCGTGTCGGGAAATGAGCAGTTCTTC	CASSVSGNEQFF
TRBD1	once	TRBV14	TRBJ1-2	TGTGCCAGCAGCCAAGATAAGGACAGGGGTTTTTTCTATGGCTACACCTTC	CASSQDKDRGFFYGYTF
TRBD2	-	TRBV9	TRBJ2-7	TGTGCCAGCAGCCTAGGCACTAGCGGGAGTAACGAGCAGTACTTC	CASSLGTSGSNEQYF
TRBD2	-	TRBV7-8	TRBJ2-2	TGTGCCAGCAGCTTAGGGCGAGCGGGAGGGGGCACCGGGGAGCTGTTTTTT	CASSLGRAGGGTGELFF
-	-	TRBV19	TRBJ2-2	TGTGCCAGTAGTATCAGGCAAAGGAGGACCGGGGAGCTGTTTTTT	CASSIRQRRTGELFF
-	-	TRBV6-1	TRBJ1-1	TGTGCCAGCAGTGAAGTAAGGGGAACGGAAGCTTTCTTT	CASSEVRGTEAFF
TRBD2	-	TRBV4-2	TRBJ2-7	TGTGCCAGCAGCCAAGCCCTAGCGGAGGCGAACTCCTACGAGCAGTACTTC	CASSQALAEANSYEQYF
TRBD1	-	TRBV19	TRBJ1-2	TGTGCCAGTAGTGTAACAGGGGAATCCTATGGCTACACCTTC	CASSVTGESYGYTF
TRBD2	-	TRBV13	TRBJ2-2	TGTGCCAGCACCACGACGGCGGGAGTGACCGGGGAGCTGTTTTTT	CASTTTAGVTGELFF
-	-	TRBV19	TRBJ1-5	TGTGCCAGTAGTATTTTTCAGGGGATCAATCAGCCCCAGCATTTT	CASSIFQGINQPQHF
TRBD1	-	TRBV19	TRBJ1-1	TGTGCCAGTAGTCACACAGGGGACACTGAAGCTTTCTTT	CASSHTGDTEAFF
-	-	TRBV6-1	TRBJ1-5	TGTGCCAGCAGCGCCCGGACGGGGAGCAATCAGCCCCAGCATTTT	CASSARTGSNQPQHF
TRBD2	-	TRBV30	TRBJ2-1	TGTGCCTGGAGTGCGGGGACTAGCGGGAGGAAGCAGTTCTTC	CAWSAGTSGRKQFF
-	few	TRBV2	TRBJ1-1	TGTGCCAGCAGTGACACAGGGTTGACTGAAGCTTTCTTT	CASSDTGLTEAFF
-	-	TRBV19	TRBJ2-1	TGTGCCAGTCGCGGGGACAGAGACAACAATGAGCAGTTCTTC	CASRGDRDNNEQFF
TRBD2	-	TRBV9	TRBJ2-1	TGTGCCAGCAGCCCGGGGGGGAATGAGCAGTTCTTC	CASSPGGNEQFF
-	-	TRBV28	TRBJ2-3	TGTGCCAGCAGTTTATTTGGCGGGATGTATACGCAGTATTTT	CASSLFGGMYTQYF
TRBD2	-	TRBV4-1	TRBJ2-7	TGCGCCAGCAGCCAAGAATTAGGAGGACTAGCACCCCGCTCCTACGAGCAGTACTTC	CASSQELGGLAPRSYEQYF
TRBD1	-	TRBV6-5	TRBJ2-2	TGTGCCAGCAGCTCCGGGACAGGGGCCACCGGGGAGCTGTTTTTT	CASSSGTGATGELFF
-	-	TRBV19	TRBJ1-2	TGTGCCAGTAGTATAGTGAGAGGGAGAGTGGATGGCTACACCTTC	CASSIVRGRVDGYTF
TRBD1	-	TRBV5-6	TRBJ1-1	TGTGCCAGCAGCTCCACAGGGGTAATTCTTATGAACACTGAAGCTTTCTTT	CASSSTGVILMNTEAFF
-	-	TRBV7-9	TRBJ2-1	TGTGCCAGCAGCTCCATAGGAGAGAGGCCCTACAATGAGCAGTTCTTC	CASSSIGERPYNEQFF
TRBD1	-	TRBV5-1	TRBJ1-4	TGCGCCAGCAGCCCCGGGACAGGGAATGAAAAACTGTTTTTT	CASSPGTGNEKLFF
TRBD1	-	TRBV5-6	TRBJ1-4	TGTGCCAGCAGCGCACCAGGGGGAACTAATGAAAAACTGTTTTTT	CASSAPGGTNEKLFF
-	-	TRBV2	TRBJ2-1	TGTGCCAGCAGTGAAAATGGTCTCCGGCGGGATACAAACAATGAGCAGTTCTTC	CASSENGLRRDTNNEQFF
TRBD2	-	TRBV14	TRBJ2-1	TGTGCCAGCAGCCTTTGGACTAGCGGAGACAATGAGCAGTTCTTC	CASSLWTSGDNEQFF
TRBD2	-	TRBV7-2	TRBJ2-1	TGTGCCAGCAGCCACGGACTAGCCCCCAATGAGCAGTTCTTC	CASSHGLAPNEQFF
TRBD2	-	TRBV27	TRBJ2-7	TGTGCCAGCAGCCTACCGGGACTAGGCTACGAGCAGTACTTC	CASSLPGLGYEQYF
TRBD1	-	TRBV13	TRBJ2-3	TGTGCCAGCAGCACCCGACAGGGCAGCACAGATACGCAGTATTTT	CASSTRQGSTDTQYF
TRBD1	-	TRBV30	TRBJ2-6	TGTGCCTGGAGTCTGACAGGGGCTGGGGCCAACGTCCTGACTTTC	CAWSLTGAGANVLTF
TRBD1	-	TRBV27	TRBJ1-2	TGTGCCAGCAGTGGGAATATGGGACAGGGATCTTTTTGGGGCTACACCTTC	CASSGNMGQGSFWGYTF
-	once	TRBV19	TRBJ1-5	TGTGCCAGTAGCAGGACACCTTATAGCAATCAGCCCCAGCATTTT	CASSRTPYSNQPQHF
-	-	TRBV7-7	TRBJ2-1	TGTGCCAGCAGCTTAGTGCAGGTGACCAAGCAGTTCTTC	CASSLVQVTKQFF
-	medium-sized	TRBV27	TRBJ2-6	TGTGCCAGCAGTACCGGTCGAGTCTCTGGGGCCAACGTCCTGACTTTC	CASSTGRVSGANVLTF
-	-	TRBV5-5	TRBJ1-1	TGTGCCAGCAGCTTGGGGCCGTACACGGGGGTGAACACTGAAGCTTTCTTT	CASSLGPYTGVNTEAFF
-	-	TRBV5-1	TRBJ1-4	TGCGCCAGCAGCCCCGCAGGGGTACGAGGGGATGAAAAACTGTTTTTT	CASSPAGVRGDEKLFF
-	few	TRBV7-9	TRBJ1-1	TGTGCCAGCAGCTCAGGGCCATCAGAAGCTTTCTTT	CASSSGPSEAFF
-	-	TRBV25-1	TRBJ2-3	TGTGCCAGCAGTGAATGGGACCAGGGGCCCAGCACAGATACGCAGTATTTT	CASSEWDQGPSTDTQYF
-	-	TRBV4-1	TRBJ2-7	TGCGCCAGCAGCCAAGTCCAGGGGCCCTACGAGCAGTACTTC	CASSQVQGPYEQYF
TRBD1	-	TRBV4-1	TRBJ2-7	TGCGCCAGCAGCCAACAGGACAGGTGGGCTGACGAGCAGTACTTC	CASSQQDRWADEQYF
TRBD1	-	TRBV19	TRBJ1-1	TGTGCCAGTAGTATAGCTAATGGCAGGGGGCTAAACACTGAAGCTTTCTTT	CASSIANGRGLNTEAFF
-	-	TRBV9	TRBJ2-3	TGTGCCAGCAGCGTAGAAGGAGGGGCCTACACAGATACGCAGTATTTT	CASSVEGGAYTDTQYF
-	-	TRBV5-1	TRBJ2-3	TGCGCCAGCAGCTTGACAGGGCCTAGCACAGATACGCAGTATTTT	CASSLTGPSTDTQYF
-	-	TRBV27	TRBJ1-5	TGTGCCAGCAGTTTAGGGCAGGGCAATCAGCCCCAGCATTTT	CASSLGQGNQPQHF
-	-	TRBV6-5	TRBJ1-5	TGTGCCAGCAGACGGATCGGGAGCAATCAGCCCCAGCATTTT	CASRRIGSNQPQHF
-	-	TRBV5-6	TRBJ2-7	TGTGCCAGCACCCCTCAAGACAACTCCTACGAGCAGTACTTC	CASTPQDNSYEQYF